The 28 T cell receptor beta chains below come from one sample, sequenced in a study of Ad26.COV2.S vaccination and SARS-CoV-2 variants. The treatment: roughly 19 received Ad26.COV2.S at low or high dose, single or two shots; several received placebo; per-sample allocation not given. At day 63 after the first vaccine or placebo injection, samples were drawn. Data came from immunoSEQ multiplex PCR; TCRdb stores just in-frame clones and leaves some out. The sample lists more than 300,000 clones, around 89% seen once, with around 5.3% in the top ten. The material was peripheral blood, obtained in a trial of Ad26.COV2.S vaccine versus placebo. These receptors were taken from a person between 18 and 60 years old who received the Ad26.COV2.S COVID-19 vaccine or a placebo.

This clone was observed many times. The CDR3 DNA reads as TGTGCCAGCAGCCAAGCGACAGACTGGAACTATGGCTACACCTTC. Its translation is CASSQATDWNYGYTF. The chain carries TRBV3-1 (or the pseudogene TRBV3-2) and TRBJ1-2; D is possibly TRBD1 (5 bases). In germline, CDR1 is LGHDT, CDR2 YNNKEL (reference sequence). With 1 base removed from V and 2 bases from J, the gap between germline ends came to 11 bases. The CDR3 runs to 15 residues.

This clone has a handful of counts. This chain links TRBV10-3 with TRBJ1-4, with unresolved D. The CDR3 contains 14 residues. V lost 8 bases to trimming and J lost 3 bases, with 13 bases between them. CDR1 ENHRY and CDR2 SYGVKD come from the germline V gene. The CDR3: CAIGPFGANEKLFF. In DNA form, the CDR3 reads TGTGCCATCGGCCCCTTCGGGGCTAATGAAAAACTGTTTTTT.

This chain uses TRBV2 with TRBJ2-3; possibly TRBD1 for D (5 bases). The V end lost 4 bases, the J end lost 2 bases, and 10 bases lay between the germline ends. Germline V gene data show CDR1 as SNHLY and CDR2 as FYNNEI. The CDR3 covers 14 residues. This CDR3 is CASSGQGTTDTQYF. CDR3 bases: TGTGCCAGCAGTGGCCAGGGCACCACAGATACGCAGTATTTT.

The J gene is TRBJ2-1, the V gene TRBV19; D might be TRBD1 or TRBD2, each matching 5 bases. CDR1 is LNHDA and CDR2 is SQIVND in the germline V gene (reference sequence). This CDR3 is 14 amino acids long. Trimming removed 3 bases from V and 9 bases from J, with 15 bases in between. CDR3 sequence (DNA): TGTGCCAGTAGTATGGGGGTTAGGGTCGCTGAGCAGTTCTTC. Encoded protein: CASSMGVRVAEQFF. Combining the CDR3 with reference TRBV19 and TRBJ2-1 gives the whole variable domain DGGITQSPKYLFRKEGQNVTLSCEQNLNHDAMYWYRQDPGQGLRLIYYSQIVNDFQKGDIAEGYSVSREKKESFPLTVTSAQKNPTAFYLCASSMGVRVAEQFFGPGTRLTVL.

About this clone itself: A read error may produce the germline difference seen at one junction end. The chain joins TRBV19 to TRBJ1-5; D possibly corresponds to TRBD1 (6 bases). CDR1 LNHDA and CDR2 SQIVND come from the germline V gene (reference sequence). The CDR3 has 17 amino acids. DNA of the CDR3: TGTGCCAGAAGTAAGCCGGGACACCGCAATAGCAATCAGCCCCAGCATTTT. Protein product: CARSKPGHRNSNQPQHF.

This chain uses TRBV5-1 with TRBJ1-3, with D maybe TRBD1 (6 bases). V was pared by 0 bases and J by 2 bases, with 12 bases between. Germline V CDR1 and CDR2: SGHRS, YFSETQ. The CDR3 totals 16 residues. CDR3 residues: CASSLASAGAGNTIYF. CDR3 nucleotide sequence: TGCGCCAGCAGCTTGGCCAGTGCAGGGGCTGGAAACACCATATATTTT.

V is TRBV27 and J is TRBJ2-7; D is uncertain. This CDR3 comprises 13 residues. Germline CDR1 reads MNHEY; CDR2 reads SMNVEV (reference sequence). V gave up 4 bases and J gave up 0 bases, with 7 bases separating them. CDR3 residues: CASSSTASYEQYF. DNA of the CDR3: TGTGCCAGCAGTTCAACGGCCTCCTACGAGCAGTACTTC.

The chain has TRBV5-4 and TRBJ2-2, with D unclear. This CDR3 contains 13 residues. Germline V gene data show CDR1 as SGHNT and CDR2 as YYREEE (reference sequence). Trimming removed 7 bases from V and 4 bases from J, with 11 bases in between. The CDR3 is CASLEQTTGELFF. CDR3 nucleotide sequence: TGTGCCAGCTTGGAACAGACCACCGGGGAGCTGTTTTTT.

The chain joins TRBV9 to TRBJ2-1, with 7 bases fitting TRBD1. Germline V gene lookup returns CDR1 SGDLS and CDR2 YYNGEE. V was clipped by 0 bases and J by 0 bases; unmatched bases: 3. The CDR3 totals 16 residues. CDR3 in amino acids: CASSVEGQSSYNEQFF. The CDR3 DNA reads as TGTGCCAGCAGCGTAGAGGGACAGAGCTCCTACAATGAGCAGTTCTTC.

This rearrangement joins TRBV3-1 (or the pseudogene TRBV3-2) to TRBJ2-3; TRBD2 matches at 9 bases. The CDR3 extends over 15 amino acids. V lost 1 base, J lost 3 bases, and 2 bases stayed unmatched. Germline V gene lookup returns CDR1 LGHDT and CDR2 YNNKEL (reference sequence). CDR3 DNA sequence: TGTGCCAGCAGCCAAGGCGGGGGGGCTACAGATACGCAGTATTTT. Translation: CASSQGGGATDTQYF.

The chain has TRBV6-5 and TRBJ2-7, with a tentative D call TRBD1 (6 bases). The CDR3 is 14 residues long. CDR1 is MNHEY, CDR2 SVGAGI, per germline. Trimming pared 6 bases from V and 6 bases from J, leaving 18 bases between. CDR3 DNA sequence: TGTGCCAGCAGCCTCACCCCCGGACAGCCCGAGCAGTACTTC. This gives the protein CASSLTPGQPEQYF.

The rearrangement joins TRBV27 to TRBJ1-4; no firm D call. CDR3 length equals 14 residues. Germline CDR1 is MNHEY and CDR2 is SMNVEV (reference sequence). The V end was cut by 3 bases, the J end by 0 bases, with 5 bases between. CDR3 nucleotides: TGTGCCAGCAGTTTCGGGGCAACTAATGAAAAACTGTTTTTT. This sequence encodes CASSFGATNEKLFF.

This chain joins TRBV19 and TRBJ1-3; D might be TRBD1 (5 bases). Germline CDR1 and CDR2: LNHDA and SQIVND (reference sequence). The CDR3 runs 13 residues. With 6 bases removed from V and 5 bases from J, the gap between germline ends came to 11 bases. For the CDR3, the DNA is TGTGCCAGTAGCCTTGAGGGGCGAAACACCATATATTTT. Protein sequence: CASSLEGRNTIYF.

The gene calls are TRBV18 and TRBJ2-5, with D possibly TRBD2 on 6 matching bases. Germline CDR1 is KGHSH and CDR2 is LQKENI. The CDR3 consists of 15 residues. Trimming took 1 base from V and 3 from J, leaving 12 bases between them. The CDR3 reads CASSPQAGREETQYF. CDR3 coding DNA: TGTGCCAGCTCACCACAGGCCGGGAGAGAAGAGACCCAGTACTTC.

The CDR3 sequence is CSVTGLAGVMETQYF. The DNA of the CDR3 is TGCAGCGTTACCGGACTAGCGGGAGTTATGGAGACCCAGTACTTC. The chain has TRBV29-1 and TRBJ2-5, with 13 positions matching TRBD2. CDR1 is SQVTM and CDR2 is ANQGSEA in the germline V gene. V shed 5 bases and J 5 bases; nucleotides not matched to a gene: 8. The CDR3 runs to 15 residues.

This rearrangement joins TRBV5-8 to TRBJ2-5; 10 bases map to TRBD1. After removal of 3 bases from V and 5 bases from J, the junction contained 7 bases not matched to a gene. The germline V gene encodes CDR1 SGHTS and CDR2 YDEGEE. The CDR3 contains 15 residues. CDR3 residues: CASSSGQGVRETQYF. The DNA of the CDR3 is TGTGCCAGCAGCTCCGGACAGGGGGTTAGGGAGACCCAGTACTTC.

V is TRBV19 and J is TRBJ2-5; 13 nucleotides line up with TRBD2. Germline values: CDR1 LNHDA, CDR2 SQIVND (reference sequence). The CDR3 extends over 15 amino acids. With V trimmed by 6 bases and J by 3 bases, 4 bases remained unmatched. CDR3 loop: CASSGLAGAEETQYF. CDR3 DNA sequence: TGTGCCAGTAGCGGACTAGCGGGGGCCGAAGAGACCCAGTACTTC.

The chain carries TRBV13 and TRBJ2-4, with D possibly matching TRBD2 (6 bases). Trimming stripped 2 bases from V and 3 bases from J, with 11 bases between. CDR1 is PRHDT, CDR2 FYEKMQ, per germline (reference sequence). The CDR3 has 15 amino acids. CDR3 sequence: CASSLRGAGKNIQYF. CDR3 bases: TGTGCCAGCAGCTTACGCGGGGCTGGCAAAAACATTCAGTACTTC.

The chain couples TRBV24-1 to TRBJ2-7; 9 nucleotides agree with TRBD2. Germline V gene lookup returns CDR1 KGHDR and CDR2 SFDVKD. This CDR3 has 15 residues. Trimming removed 3 bases from V and 6 bases from J; junction bases left unmatched: 8. The CDR3: CATSDPRGGTGEQYF. The CDR3 coding sequence is TGTGCCACCAGTGATCCGCGGGGGGGGACGGGCGAGCAGTACTTC.

The chain is built from TRBV18 and TRBJ1-1; D ambiguous. Germline CDR1 reads KGHSH; CDR2 reads LQKENI. The CDR3 contains 17 residues. Trimming took 3 bases from V and 1 from J, leaving 18 bases between them. In nucleotides, the CDR3 is TGTGCCAGCTCACCCTCGATTGTTATAGGCAGGAACACTGAAGCTTTCTTT. It codes for CASSPSIVIGRNTEAFF.

V gene TRBV5-1 combines with J gene TRBJ1-2; D not certain. The ends were cut back, 0 bases at V and 3 bases at J, with 12 bases in the middle. This CDR3 region has 15 residues. CDR1 is SGHRS, CDR2 YFSETQ, per germline. CDR3 DNA: TGCGCCAGCAGCTTGGCCATCACGCCAGACTATGGCTACACCTTC. Residues: CASSLAITPDYGYTF.

V is TRBV7-2 and J is TRBJ2-1, with 7 bases lining up with TRBD1. The CDR3 extends over 15 amino acids. V trimming: 1 base; J trimming: 3 bases; junction bases outside the gene matches: 3. Per germline, CDR1 SGHTA and CDR2 FQGNSA. CDR3 in DNA: TGTGCCAGCAGCTTAGTCCCAGGGGGCTACAATGAGCAGTTCTTC. Its protein is CASSLVPGGYNEQFF.

The chain has TRBV7-3 and TRBJ2-1, with D possibly TRBD1 on 5 matching bases. This CDR3 spans 18 amino acids. Germline loops: CDR1 SGHTA, CDR2 FQGTGA. The germline V and J ends were trimmed by 0 bases and 5 bases, with 20 bases remaining between them. For the CDR3, the DNA is TGTGCCAGCAGCTTAACCCCCTTTGACAGACATCTAAACAATGAGCAGTTCTTC. Its translation is CASSLTPFDRHLNNEQFF. The full variable domain, in which reference TRBV7-3 and TRBJ2-1 provide the parts outside the CDR3, is GAGVSQTPSNKVTEKGKYVELRCDPISGHTALYWYRQSLGQGPEFLIYFQGTGAADDSGLPNDRFFAVRPEGSVSTLKIQRTERGDSAVYLCASSLTPFDRHLNNEQFFGPGTRLTVL.

The sample holds one count of this clone. The chain has TRBV12-3 or TRBV12-4 and TRBJ1-5, with D tentatively TRBD1 (5 bases). Trimming removed 2 bases from V and 9 bases from J, with 11 bases in between. The CDR3 covers 13 residues. The CDR3 sequence: CASSLIGGSPQHF. DNA of the CDR3: TGTGCCAGCAGTTTAATTGGGGGGTCGCCCCAGCATTTT.

The rearrangement links TRBV6-5 to TRBJ1-4, with D maybe TRBD1 (5 bases). CDR3 length equals 15 residues. V was shortened by 6 bases and J by 3 bases, with 14 bases between the two germline ends. Per the germline V gene, CDR1 is MNHEY and CDR2 is SVGAGI. CDR3 sequence reads: CASRSGGAANEKLFF. The CDR3 region has the DNA TGTGCCAGCAGGTCCGGCGGGGCAGCTAATGAAAAACTGTTTTTT.

The chain uses TRBV28 and TRBJ1-3; D gene unclear. CDR1 is MDHEN and CDR2 is SYDVKM in the germline V gene. The CDR3 has 15 amino acids. Deletions cut 2 bases from V and 0 bases from J, with 8 bases between. CDR3 protein: CASSLIWDSGNTIYF. CDR3 nucleotide sequence: TGTGCCAGCAGTTTAATTTGGGACTCTGGAAACACCATATATTTT.

The V gene is TRBV10-3, the J gene TRBJ2-2; the match to TRBD1 covers 8 bases. In germline, CDR1 is ENHRY, CDR2 SYGVKD. The CDR3 loop spans 15 amino acids. The V segment lost 3 bases and the J segment 7 bases; nucleotides outside the gene matches: 7. In DNA form, the CDR3 reads TGTGCCATCAGTGACCCGGGACAGGTGGGCGGGGAGCTGTTTTTT. Its protein product is CAISDPGQVGGELFF.

This chain connects TRBV2 to TRBJ2-3; D not resolved. Germline V lookup: CDR1 SNHLY, CDR2 FYNNEI. The CDR3 contains 14 residues. The V end was cut by 7 bases, the J end by 0 bases, with 11 bases between. The CDR3 DNA sequence: TGTGCCAGCATAAAAGAGGTTAGCACAGATACGCAGTATTTT. Encoded protein: CASIKEVSTDTQYF. Filled out from reference TRBV2 and TRBJ2-3, the complete variable domain reads EPEVTQTPSHQVTQMGQEVILRCVPISNHLYFYWYRQILGQKVEFLVSFYNNEISEKSEIFDDQFSVERPDGSNFTLKIRSTKLEDSAMYFCASIKEVSTDTQYFGPGTRLTVL.